Here is one TCR beta chain with its context. Germline loops: CDR1 PRHDT, CDR2 FYEKMQ (reference sequence). CDR3 size: 16 residues. Trimming left V 3 bases short and J 4 bases short, with 16 bases between. These data are taken from a study of T cell changes during pregnancy in multiple sclerosis. TCRdb's copy holds only in-frame clones and misses some; the assay was immunoSEQ multiplex PCR. The repertoire holds some 30,000 clones, 70% to 90% seen once, with 6.9% in the top ten. The sample consisted of CD8+ T cells from peripheral blood mononuclear cells, taken in the second trimester of pregnancy. The rearrangement uses TRBV13 and TRBJ2-1; a weak D match, TRBD1 (6 bases). The sequence came from a female donor with multiple sclerosis, enrolled in a pregnancy study. This CDR3 reads CASSFSGQGPYNEQFF. CDR3 sequence (DNA): TGTGCCAGCAGCTTTTCGGGGCAGGGGCCTTACAATGAGCAGTTCTTC.